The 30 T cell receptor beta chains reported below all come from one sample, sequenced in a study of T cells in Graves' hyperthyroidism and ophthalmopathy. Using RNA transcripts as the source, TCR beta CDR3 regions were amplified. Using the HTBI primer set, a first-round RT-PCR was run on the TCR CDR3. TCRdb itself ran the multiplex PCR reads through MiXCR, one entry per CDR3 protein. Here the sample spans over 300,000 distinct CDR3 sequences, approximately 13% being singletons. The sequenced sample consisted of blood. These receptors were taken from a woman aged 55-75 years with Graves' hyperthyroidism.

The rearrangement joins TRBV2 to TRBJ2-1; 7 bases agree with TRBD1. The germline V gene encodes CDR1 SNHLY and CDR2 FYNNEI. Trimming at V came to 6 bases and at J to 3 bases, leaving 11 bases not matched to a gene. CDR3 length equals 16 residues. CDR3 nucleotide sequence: TGTGCCAGCAGCCCTATTCCGGGACAGATCTACAATGAGCAGTTCTTC. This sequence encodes CASSPIPGQIYNEQFF. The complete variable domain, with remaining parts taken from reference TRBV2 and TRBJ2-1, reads EPEVTQTPSHQVTQMGQEVILRCVPISNHLYFYWYRQILGQKVEFLVSFYNNEISEKSEIFDDQFSVERPDGSNFTLKIRSTKLEDSAMYFCASSPIPGQIYNEQFFGPGTRLTVL.

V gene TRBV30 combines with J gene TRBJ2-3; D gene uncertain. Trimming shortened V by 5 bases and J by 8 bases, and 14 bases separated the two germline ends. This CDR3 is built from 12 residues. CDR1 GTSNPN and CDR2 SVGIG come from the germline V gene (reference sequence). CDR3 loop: CAWEGTSGTQYF. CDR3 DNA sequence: TGTGCCTGGGAAGGTACTTCCGGTACGCAGTATTTT.

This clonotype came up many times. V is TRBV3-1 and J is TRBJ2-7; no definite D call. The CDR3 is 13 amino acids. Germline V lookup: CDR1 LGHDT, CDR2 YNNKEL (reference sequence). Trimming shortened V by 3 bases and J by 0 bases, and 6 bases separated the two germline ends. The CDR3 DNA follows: TGTGCCAGCAGCCATGAGGTCTCCTACGAGCAGTACTTC. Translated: CASSHEVSYEQYF.

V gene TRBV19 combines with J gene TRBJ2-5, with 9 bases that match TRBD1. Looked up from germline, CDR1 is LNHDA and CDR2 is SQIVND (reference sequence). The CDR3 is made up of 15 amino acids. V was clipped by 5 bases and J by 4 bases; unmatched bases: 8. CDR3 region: CASSAQGAAGETQYF. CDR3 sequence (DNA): TGTGCCAGTAGTGCACAGGGGGCGGCGGGAGAGACCCAGTACTTC.

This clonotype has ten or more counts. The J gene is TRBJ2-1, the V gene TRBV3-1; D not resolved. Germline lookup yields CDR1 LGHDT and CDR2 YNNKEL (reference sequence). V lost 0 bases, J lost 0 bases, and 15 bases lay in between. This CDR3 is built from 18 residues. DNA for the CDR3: TGTGCCAGCAGCCAAGATGACTGGCCCTCGAGCTCCTACAATGAGCAGTTCTTC. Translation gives CASSQDDWPSSSYNEQFF.

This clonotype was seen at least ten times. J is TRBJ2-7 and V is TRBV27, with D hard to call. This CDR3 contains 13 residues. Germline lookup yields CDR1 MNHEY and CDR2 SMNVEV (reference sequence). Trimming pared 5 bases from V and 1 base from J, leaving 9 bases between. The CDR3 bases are TGTGCCAGCAGTCGTAGAGCATCCTACGAGCAGTACTTC. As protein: CASSRRASYEQYF.

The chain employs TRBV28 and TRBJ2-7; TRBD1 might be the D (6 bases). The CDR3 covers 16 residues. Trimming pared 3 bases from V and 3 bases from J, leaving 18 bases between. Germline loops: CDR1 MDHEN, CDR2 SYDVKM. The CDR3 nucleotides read TGTGCCAGCAGTTTTTCGGGTTCAGGGGCGCGCTACGAGCAGTACTTC. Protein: CASSFSGSGARYEQYF.

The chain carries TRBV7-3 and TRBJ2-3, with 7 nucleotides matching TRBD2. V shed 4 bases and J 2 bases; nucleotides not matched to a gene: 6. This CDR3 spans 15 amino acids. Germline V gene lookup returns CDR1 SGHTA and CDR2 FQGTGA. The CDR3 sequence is CASSWAGELTDTQYF. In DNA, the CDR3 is TGTGCCAGCAGCTGGGCGGGAGAGCTCACAGATACGCAGTATTTT.

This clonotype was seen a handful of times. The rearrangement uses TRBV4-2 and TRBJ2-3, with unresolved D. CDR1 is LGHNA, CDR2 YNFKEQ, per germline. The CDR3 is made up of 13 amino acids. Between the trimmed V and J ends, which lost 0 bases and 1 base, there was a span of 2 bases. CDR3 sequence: CASSQDGTDTQYF. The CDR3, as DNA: TGTGCCAGCAGCCAAGATGGCACAGATACGCAGTATTTT.

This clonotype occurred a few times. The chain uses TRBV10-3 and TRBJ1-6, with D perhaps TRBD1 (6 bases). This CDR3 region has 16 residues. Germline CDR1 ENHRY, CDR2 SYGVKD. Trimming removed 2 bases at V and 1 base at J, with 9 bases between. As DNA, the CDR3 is TGTGCCATCAGTGAGGGCAGGGGTTCCTATAATTCACCCCTCCACTTT. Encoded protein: CAISEGRGSYNSPLHF.

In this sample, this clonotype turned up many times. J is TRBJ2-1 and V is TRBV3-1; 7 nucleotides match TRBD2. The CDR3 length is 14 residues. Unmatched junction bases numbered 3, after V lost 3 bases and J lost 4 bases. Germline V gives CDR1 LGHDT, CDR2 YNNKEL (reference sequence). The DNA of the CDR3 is TGTGCCAGCAGCCAGGGACTAACTTACAATGAGCAGTTCTTC. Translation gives CASSQGLTYNEQFF.

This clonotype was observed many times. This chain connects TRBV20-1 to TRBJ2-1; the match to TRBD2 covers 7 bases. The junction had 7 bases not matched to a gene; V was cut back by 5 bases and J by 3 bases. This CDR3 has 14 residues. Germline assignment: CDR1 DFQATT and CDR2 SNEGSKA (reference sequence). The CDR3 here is CSARGSPSYNEQFF. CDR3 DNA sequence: TGCAGTGCTCGCGGGAGCCCCAGCTACAATGAGCAGTTCTTC.

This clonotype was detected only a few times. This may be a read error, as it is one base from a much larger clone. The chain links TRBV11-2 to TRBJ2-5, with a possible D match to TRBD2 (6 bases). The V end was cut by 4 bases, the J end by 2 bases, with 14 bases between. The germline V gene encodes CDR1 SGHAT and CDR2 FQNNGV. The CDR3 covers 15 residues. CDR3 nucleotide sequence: TGTGCCAGCAGCTCCGGACGGGGGAGTCAAGAGACCCAGTACTTC. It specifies CASSSGRGSQETQYF.

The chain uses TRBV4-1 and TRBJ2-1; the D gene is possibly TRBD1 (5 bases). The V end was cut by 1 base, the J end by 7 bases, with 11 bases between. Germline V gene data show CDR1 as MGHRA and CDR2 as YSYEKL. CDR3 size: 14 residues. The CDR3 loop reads CASSQVPGPNEQFF. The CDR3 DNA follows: TGCGCCAGCAGCCAAGTGCCAGGGCCTAATGAGCAGTTCTTC.

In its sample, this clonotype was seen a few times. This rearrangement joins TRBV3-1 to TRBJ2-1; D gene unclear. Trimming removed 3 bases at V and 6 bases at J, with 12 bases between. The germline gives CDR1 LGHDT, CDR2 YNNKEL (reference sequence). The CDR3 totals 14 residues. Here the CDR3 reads CASSQPPTFNEQFF. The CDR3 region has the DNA TGTGCCAGCAGCCAGCCTCCTACTTTCAATGAGCAGTTCTTC.

The DNA of the CDR3 is TGTGCCAGCACCACGACCTCCGGGAGGGCCGGAGGGGAGACCCAGTACTTC. Translating gives CASTTTSGRAGGETQYF. The chain recombines TRBV7-2 with TRBJ2-5; TRBD2 aligns across 8 bases. CDR1 and CDR2 from the germline V gene are SGHTA and FQGNSA. J was trimmed by 5 bases and V by 7 bases; bases with no gene match: 18. This CDR3 comprises 17 residues.

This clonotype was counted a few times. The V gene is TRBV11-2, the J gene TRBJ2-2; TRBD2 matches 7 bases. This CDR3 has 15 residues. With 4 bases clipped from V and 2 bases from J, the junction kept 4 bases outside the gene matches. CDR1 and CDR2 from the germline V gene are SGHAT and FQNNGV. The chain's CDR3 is CASSSRGENTGELFF. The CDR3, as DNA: TGTGCCAGCAGCTCTCGGGGGGAAAACACCGGGGAGCTGTTTTTT.

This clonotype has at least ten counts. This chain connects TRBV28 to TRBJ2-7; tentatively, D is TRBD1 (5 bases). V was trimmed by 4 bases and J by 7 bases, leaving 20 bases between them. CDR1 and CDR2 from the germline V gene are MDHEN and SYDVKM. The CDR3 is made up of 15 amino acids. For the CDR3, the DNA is TGTGCCAGCAGTTCCCCGGTAGGGGCCGGCTATGAGCAGTACTTC. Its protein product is CASSSPVGAGYEQYF. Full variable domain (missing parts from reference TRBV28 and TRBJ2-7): DVKVTQSSRYLVKRTGEKVFLECVQDMDHENMFWYRQDPGLGLRLIYFSYDVKMKEKGDIPEGYSVSREKKERFSLILESASTNQTSMYLCASSSPVGAGYEQYFGPGTRLTVT.

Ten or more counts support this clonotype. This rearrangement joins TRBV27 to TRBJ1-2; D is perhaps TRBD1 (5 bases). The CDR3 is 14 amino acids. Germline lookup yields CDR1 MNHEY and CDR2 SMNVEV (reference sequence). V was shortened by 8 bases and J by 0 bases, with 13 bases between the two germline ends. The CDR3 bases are TGTGCCAGCTCCGCGCGGGGGGCTAACTATGGCTACACCTTC. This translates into CASSARGANYGYTF.

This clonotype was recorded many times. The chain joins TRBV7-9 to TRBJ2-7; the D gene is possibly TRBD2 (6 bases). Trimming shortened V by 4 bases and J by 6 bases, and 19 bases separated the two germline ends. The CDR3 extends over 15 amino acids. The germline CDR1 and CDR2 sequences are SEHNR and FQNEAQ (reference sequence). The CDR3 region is CASSSPHPGTPEQYF. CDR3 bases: TGTGCCAGCAGCTCCCCACACCCGGGGACTCCCGAGCAGTACTTC.

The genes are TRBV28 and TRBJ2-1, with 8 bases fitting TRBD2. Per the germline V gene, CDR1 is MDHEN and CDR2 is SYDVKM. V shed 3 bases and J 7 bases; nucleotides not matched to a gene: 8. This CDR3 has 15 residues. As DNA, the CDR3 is TGTGCCAGCAGTTTGGCAAGCGGGAGAAGGAATGAGCAGTTCTTC. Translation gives CASSLASGRRNEQFF.

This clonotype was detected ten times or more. The CDR3, as DNA: TGTGCCATCAGTGACTCCGGGACTAGCGGCTACAATGAGCAGTTCTTC. Translation gives CAISDSGTSGYNEQFF. The rearrangement joins TRBV10-3 to TRBJ2-1; TRBD2 agrees at 11 bases. CDR1 is ENHRY, CDR2 SYGVKD, per germline. The CDR3 has 16 amino acids. With V trimmed by 3 bases and J by 3 bases, 4 bases remained unmatched.

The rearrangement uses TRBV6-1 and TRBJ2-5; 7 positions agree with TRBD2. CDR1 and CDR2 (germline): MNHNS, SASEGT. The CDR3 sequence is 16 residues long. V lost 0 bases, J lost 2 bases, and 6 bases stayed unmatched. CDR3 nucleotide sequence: TGTGCCAGCAGTGAAGCGGTGGCGGGAGTACAAGAGACCCAGTACTTC. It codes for CASSEAVAGVQETQYF.

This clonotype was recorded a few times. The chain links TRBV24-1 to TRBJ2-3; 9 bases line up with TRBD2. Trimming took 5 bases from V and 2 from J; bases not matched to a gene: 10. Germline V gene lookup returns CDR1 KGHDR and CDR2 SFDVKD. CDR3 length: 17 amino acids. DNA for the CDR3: TGTGCCACCAGTGGGACCGCTAGCGGGGTTTCCACAGATACGCAGTATTTT. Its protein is CATSGTASGVSTDTQYF.

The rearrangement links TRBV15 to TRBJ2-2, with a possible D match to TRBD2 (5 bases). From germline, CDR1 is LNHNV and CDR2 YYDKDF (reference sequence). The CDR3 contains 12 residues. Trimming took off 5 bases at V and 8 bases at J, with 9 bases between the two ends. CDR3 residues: CATSRGRGELFF. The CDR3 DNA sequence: TGTGCCACCAGCCGGGGAAGGGGGGAGCTGTTTTTT.

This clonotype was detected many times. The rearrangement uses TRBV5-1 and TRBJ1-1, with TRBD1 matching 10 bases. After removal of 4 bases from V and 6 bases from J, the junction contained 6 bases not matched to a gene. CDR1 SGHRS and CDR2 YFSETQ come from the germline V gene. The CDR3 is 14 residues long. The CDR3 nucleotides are TGCGCCAGCAGCCCCTGGACAGGGGGAGCTGAAGCTTTCTTT. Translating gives CASSPWTGGAEAFF.

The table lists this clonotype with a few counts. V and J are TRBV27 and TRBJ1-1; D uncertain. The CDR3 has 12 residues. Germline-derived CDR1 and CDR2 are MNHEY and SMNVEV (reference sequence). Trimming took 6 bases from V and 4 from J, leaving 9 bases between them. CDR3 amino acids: CASRGGSTEAFF. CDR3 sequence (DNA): TGTGCCAGCAGAGGTGGGTCCACTGAAGCTTTCTTT.

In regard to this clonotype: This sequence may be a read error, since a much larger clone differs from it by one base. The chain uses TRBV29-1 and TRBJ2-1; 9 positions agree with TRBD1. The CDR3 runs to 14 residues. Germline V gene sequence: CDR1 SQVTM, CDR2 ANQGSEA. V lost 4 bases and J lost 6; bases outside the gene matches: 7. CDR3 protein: CSVGDRANCNEQFF. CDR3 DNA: TGCAGCGTTGGGGACAGGGCCAACTGCAATGAGCAGTTCTTC.

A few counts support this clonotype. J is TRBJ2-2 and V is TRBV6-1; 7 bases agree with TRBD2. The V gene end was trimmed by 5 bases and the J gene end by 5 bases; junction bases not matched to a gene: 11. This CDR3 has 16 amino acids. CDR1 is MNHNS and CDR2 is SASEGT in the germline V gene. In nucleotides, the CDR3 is TGTGCCAGCAGTCCGGGGAGGGGCGGGGGAACCGGGGAGCTGTTTTTT. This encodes CASSPGRGGGTGELFF.

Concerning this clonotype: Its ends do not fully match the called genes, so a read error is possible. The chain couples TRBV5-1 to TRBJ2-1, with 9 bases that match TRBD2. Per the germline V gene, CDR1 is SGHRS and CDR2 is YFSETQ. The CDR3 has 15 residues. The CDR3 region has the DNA TGCGCCAACAGCACGACTAGCGGAGCGTACAATGAGCAGTTCTTC. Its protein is CANSTTSGAYNEQFF.